The rows below give T cell receptor beta chains drawn from one sample of a study of T cells in Graves' hyperthyroidism and ophthalmopathy. Each CDR3 protein gets one entry after TCRdb re-called the multiplex PCR reads with MiXCR. The profile covers 280,000 or so distinct CDR3 sequences, with 12% to 15% appearing a single time and under 35% taken by the ten largest. The sample consisted of blood. These receptors all come from a woman in her forties or fifties with Graves' hyperthyroidism that later progressed to Graves' ophthalmopathy. CDR3s include the opening cysteine and the closing phenylalanine or tryptophan. The D gene is left open where the match is weak. Clone size appears in some rows only: once, few, many, or a class for an expanded clone.

j_call	v_call	d_call	clone_size	cdr3_aa	cdr3_nt
TRBJ2-7	TRBV11-2	TRBD2	NA	CASSTSGKLYEQYF	TGTGCCAGCAGCACCAGCGGGAAACTCTACGAGCAGTACTTC
TRBJ2-1	TRBV25-1	TRBD2	NA	CASSVAGGSHEQFF	TGTGCCAGCAGTGTAGCGGGAGGCTCTCATGAGCAGTTCTTC
TRBJ2-3	TRBV28	NA	many	CASGEGTDTQYF	TGTGCGTCCGGAGAGGGGACAGATACGCAGTATTTT
TRBJ2-3	TRBV18	NA	NA	CASLPTASTDTQYF	TGTGCCAGCTTACCAACCGCGAGCACAGATACGCAGTATTTT
TRBJ2-3	TRBV6-1	TRBD2	NA	CASTGLAGRVDTQYF	TGTGCCAGCACCGGACTAGCGGGACGGGTAGATACGCAGTATTTT
TRBJ2-1	TRBV27	NA	many	CASSLSVGQQFF	TGTGCCAGCAGTTTATCCGTCGGTCAGCAGTTCTTC
TRBJ2-1	TRBV28	NA	many	CASSFGTSYNEQFF	TGTGCCAGCAGTTTTGGGACCTCCTACAATGAGCAGTTCTTC
TRBJ2-5	TRBV24-1	NA	NA	CATSGIGVRETQYF	TGTGCCACCAGTGGCATAGGAGTGCGGGAGACCCAGTACTTC
TRBJ1-1	TRBV30	NA	many	CAWSALLNTEAFF	TGTGCCTGGAGTGCTCTCCTGAACACTGAAGCTTTCTTT
TRBJ2-3	TRBV28	TRBD2	NA	CASSGGLAGSDDTQYF	TGTGCCAGCAGTGGAGGACTAGCGGGAAGTGACGATACGCAGTATTTT
TRBJ2-1	TRBV4-2	NA	NA	CASSKGSDSNEQFF	TGTGCCAGCAGCAAAGGGTCCGATAGCAATGAGCAGTTCTTC
TRBJ1-2	TRBV28	TRBD1	many	CASTQVGGLGYGYTF	TGTGCCAGCACCCAGGTAGGGGGCCTCGGCTATGGCTACACCTTC
TRBJ2-7	TRBV25-1	NA	many	CASTAGIYEQYF	TGTGCCAGCACGGCAGGGATCTACGAGCAGTACTTC
TRBJ2-2	TRBV27	NA	many	CASSLAGMNTGELFF	TGTGCCAGCAGTTTAGCAGGAATGAACACCGGGGAGCTGTTTTTT
TRBJ2-3	TRBV7-8	TRBD1	many	CASSLTIDRGWGTDTQYF	TGTGCCAGCAGCCTGACGATCGACAGGGGATGGGGCACAGATACGCAGTATTTT
TRBJ2-7	TRBV20-1	TRBD2	NA	CSAINLRGAGEVYEQYF	TGCAGTGCAATCAACCTTAGGGGAGCGGGAGAGGTATACGAGCAGTACTTC
TRBJ2-1	TRBV11-2	TRBD2	many	CASSLSPIAGDGYNEQFF	TGTGCCAGCAGCTTATCTCCCATAGCGGGAGATGGTTACAATGAGCAGTTCTTC
TRBJ2-4	TRBV28	TRBD2	many	CASRGGSGNPKNIQYF	TGTGCCAGCAGGGGCGGAAGCGGGAACCCCAAAAACATTCAGTACTTC
TRBJ2-1	TRBV7-9	TRBD2	NA	CASTRLAGGPEQFF	TGTGCCAGCACCCGGCTAGCGGGAGGGCCGGAGCAGTTCTTC
TRBJ2-5	TRBV5-1	TRBD1	many	CASSFMRGLGETQYF	TGCGCCAGCAGCTTTATGAGGGGGCTCGGAGAGACCCAGTACTTC
TRBJ2-2	TRBV28	TRBD2	many	CASTPPGGRTGELFF	TGTGCCAGCACCCCACCCGGCGGGAGGACCGGGGAGCTGTTTTTT
TRBJ2-1	TRBV12-3/TRBV12-4	NA	many	CASSTGILHNEQFF	TGTGCCAGCAGTACGGGTATACTTCACAATGAGCAGTTCTTC
TRBJ2-7	TRBV28	NA	many	CASSPRRELAYEQYF	TGTGCCAGCAGTCCCCGAAGGGAACTTGCCTACGAGCAGTACTTC
TRBJ2-1	TRBV3-1	TRBD2	many	CASSQWGTGGPRNEQFF	TGTGCCAGCAGCCAATGGGGTACGGGAGGGCCGAGGAATGAGCAGTTCTTC
TRBJ1-2	TRBV6-1	NA	many	CASVGVAARGYTF	TGTGCCAGCGTCGGGGTTGCTGCGCGAGGCTACACCTTC
TRBJ2-3	TRBV28	TRBD2	many	CASSSQRLAGEGTDTQYF	TGTGCCAGCAGTTCACAGAGACTAGCGGGAGAGGGCACAGATACGCAGTATTTT
TRBJ2-5	TRBV29-1	NA	few	CSVGSGRETQYF	TGCAGCGTTGGCTCGGGTAGGGAGACCCAGTACTTC
TRBJ2-2	TRBV20-1	NA	NA	CSASHDGRTGELFF	TGCAGTGCTAGTCACGACGGGCGGACCGGGGAGCTGTTTTTT
TRBJ2-7	TRBV7-8	NA	many	CASSFSRGSYEQYF	TGTGCCAGCAGCTTTTCTAGAGGATCCTACGAGCAGTACTTC
TRBJ2-2	TRBV9	TRBD1	NA	CASSANTEGTGATGELFF	TGTGCCAGCAGCGCAAATACAGAGGGGACAGGGGCGACCGGGGAGCTGTTTTTT
TRBJ2-7	TRBV5-1	NA	many	CASSLEMGRDEQYF	TGCGCCAGCAGCTTGGAGATGGGTCGGGACGAGCAGTACTTC